A selection of T cell receptor beta chains follows, all from one sample in a study of cytomegalovirus exposure and HLA in healthy donors. Method: immunoSEQ multiplex PCR; TCRdb's copy keeps in-frame clones and lacks some. The sample shows 80,000 to 130,000 clones, roughly 84% of them seen only once. The sample consisted of PBMCs. These receptors were taken from a woman aged 18-35 years in good health and CMV-seronegative. CDR3s include the opening cysteine and the closing phenylalanine or tryptophan. D genes are given only for firm matches. Clone size appears in some rows only: once, few, many, or a class for an expanded clone.

J gene,clone size,D gene,V gene,CDR3 protein,CDR3 DNA
TRBJ1-2,NA,TRBD1,TRBV9,CASSVDRGYGYTF,TGTGCCAGCAGCGTTGACAGGGGCTATGGCTACACCTTC
TRBJ2-7,NA,NA,TRBV4-3,CASSQFVVTDTYEQYF,TGCGCCAGCAGCCAATTCGTTGTTACAGACACCTACGAGCAGTACTTC
TRBJ1-2,NA,TRBD1,TRBV7-9,CASSSRQGESIGYTF,TGTGCCAGCAGCAGTAGACAGGGGGAGTCTATTGGCTACACCTTC
TRBJ2-5,NA,TRBD2,TRBV6-6,CASNPSGGIKETQYF,TGTGCCAGCAACCCTAGCGGGGGGATTAAAGAGACCCAGTACTTC
TRBJ2-3,NA,NA,TRBV28,CASIGGPGDTQYF,TGTGCCAGCATCGGGGGGCCGGGGGATACGCAGTATTTT
TRBJ2-1,NA,NA,TRBV11-1,CASSLAGNEQFF,TGTGCCAGCAGCTTGGCGGGGAATGAGCAGTTCTTC
TRBJ2-1,NA,TRBD2,TRBV6-4,CASSVQAGGDYGEQFF,TGTGCCAGCAGTGTCCAAGCGGGAGGTGATTACGGTGAGCAGTTCTTC
TRBJ1-2,once,NA,TRBV7-2,CASSSITGFIGSGYTF,TGTGCCAGCAGCTCAATAACAGGGTTCATTGGTTCTGGCTACACCTTC
TRBJ1-1,NA,NA,TRBV30,CAWSAAGLRGDTEAFF,TGTGCCTGGAGTGCGGCAGGTCTTCGGGGGGACACTGAGGCTTTCTTT
TRBJ1-1,NA,NA,TRBV28,CASSSRQESTEAFF,TGTGCCAGCAGTTCCCGACAGGAGAGCACTGAAGCTTTCTTT
TRBJ1-5,NA,NA,TRBV19,CASSPTQGDYQPQHF,TGTGCCAGTAGCCCGACGCAGGGTGATTATCAGCCCCAGCATTTT
TRBJ2-5,NA,NA,TRBV28,CASSTFRDSLYQETQYF,TGTGCCAGCAGTACCTTCCGGGACTCCCTGTACCAAGAGACCCAGTACTTC
TRBJ2-3,NA,TRBD2,TRBV7-9,CASSFLAGAEVETDTQYF,TGTGCCAGCAGCTTTTTAGCGGGGGCCGAGGTTGAGACAGATACGCAGTATTTT
TRBJ2-5,NA,NA,TRBV5-1,CASSLEAPTRETQYF,TGCGCCAGCAGCTTGGAGGCACCGACTCGGGAGACCCAGTACTTC
TRBJ1-4,NA,NA,TRBV11-2,CASSPAAGRSLFF,TGTGCCAGCAGCCCAGCGGCCGGCCGATCACTGTTTTTT
TRBJ1-5,NA,NA,TRBV28,CASSLRTGQRNQPQHF,TGTGCCAGCAGTTTAAGAACAGGGCAACGAAATCAGCCCCAGCATTTT
TRBJ2-3,NA,NA,TRBV27,CASSFLAGGDTQYF,TGTGCCAGCAGTTTTCTTGCGGGTGGGGATACGCAGTATTTT
TRBJ2-6,NA,TRBD2,TRBV19,CASSIAPGGSANVLTF,TGTGCCAGTAGTATAGCCCCGGGAGGGTCTGCCAACGTCCTGACTTTC
TRBJ2-1,NA,TRBD1,TRBV7-9,CASRHSGTGVYNEQFF,TGTGCCAGCAGACATTCCGGGACAGGGGTCTACAATGAGCAGTTCTTC
TRBJ2-5,NA,TRBD1,TRBV23-1,CASSQGTGYRETQYF,TGCGCCAGCAGTCAAGGGACAGGGTACCGAGAGACCCAGTACTTC
TRBJ1-2,NA,NA,TRBV7-9,CSSSPTVLNYGYTF,TGTTCCAGCAGCCCGACAGTTTTAAACTATGGCTACACCTTC
TRBJ2-2,few,TRBD1,TRBV7-2,CASSFDRGPTGELFF,TGTGCCAGCAGCTTCGACAGGGGGCCAACCGGGGAGCTGTTTTTT
TRBJ1-4,NA,NA,TRBV4-3,CASSQEWGVEEKLFF,TGCGCCAGCAGCCAAGAATGGGGGGTTGAAGAAAAACTGTTTTTT
TRBJ2-2,NA,TRBD1,TRBV7-9,CAKTGDQNTGELFF,TGTGCCAAAACAGGGGATCAGAACACCGGGGAGCTGTTTTTT
TRBJ2-5,NA,TRBD1,TRBV6-6,CASSYSRQGETQYF,TGTGCCAGCAGTTATTCTAGACAGGGAGAGACCCAGTACTTC
TRBJ1-6,NA,NA,TRBV10-1,CANQTGDYNSPLHF,TGCGCCAACCAGACAGGTGACTATAATTCGCCCCTCCACTTT
TRBJ1-4,NA,NA,TRBV5-6,CASNPDGGATNEKLFF,TGTGCCAGCAATCCCGACGGGGGAGCAACTAATGAAAAACTGTTTTTT
TRBJ2-2,NA,TRBD1,TRBV7-3,CASSPSQDRFTGELFF,TGTGCCAGCAGCCCAAGTCAGGACAGGTTCACCGGGGAGCTGTTTTTT
TRBJ2-1,NA,TRBD2,TRBV4-1,CASSQPSGRADHYNEQFF,TGCGCCAGCAGCCAACCTAGCGGGAGGGCCGATCACTACAATGAGCAGTTCTTC
TRBJ2-5,NA,NA,TRBV7-9,CASSLIEGGLRETQYF,TGTGCCAGCAGCTTAATAGAGGGGGGACTACGAGAGACCCAGTACTTC
TRBJ2-6,NA,NA,TRBV7-9,CSSSHPSGANVLTF,TGTTCCAGCAGCCATCCCTCTGGGGCCAACGTCCTGACTTTC
TRBJ1-5,NA,TRBD1,TRBV25-1,CASRGPGQGHQPQHF,TGTGCCAGCAGGGGACCGGGACAGGGCCATCAGCCCCAGCATTTT
TRBJ2-7,NA,TRBD1,TRBV11-3,CASSLGQTYEQYF,TGTGCCAGCAGCCTGGGACAGACCTACGAGCAGTACTTC
TRBJ1-1,NA,NA,TRBV6-6,CASSYPDVGVSSAFF,TGTGCCAGCAGTTACCCAGATGTAGGGGTCTCCTCAGCTTTCTTT
TRBJ1-5,NA,TRBD1,TRBV27,CASSPDRGNQPQHF,TGTGCCAGCAGTCCCGACAGGGGGAATCAGCCCCAGCATTTT
TRBJ1-1,NA,NA,TRBV19,CGSRGGRVAFF,TGTGGCAGTCGGGGAGGACGTGTGGCTTTCTTT
TRBJ2-6,NA,NA,TRBV23-1,CASSHPILQPSGANVLTF,TGCGCCAGCAGTCATCCAATTCTACAGCCTTCTGGGGCCAACGTCCTGACTTTC
TRBJ2-7,NA,TRBD1,TRBV5-4,CASSLGTASSYEQYF,TGTGCCAGCAGCTTAGGGACAGCGAGCTCCTACGAGCAGTACTTC
TRBJ2-7,NA,NA,TRBV4-1,CASSLPPRAQYF,TGCGCCAGCAGCCTGCCCCCCAGGGCTCAGTACTTC
TRBJ2-1,NA,NA,TRBV5-4,CASSLGPRNNEQFF,TGTGCCAGCAGCTTGGGACCGCGGAACAATGAGCAGTTCTTC
TRBJ2-5,NA,NA,TRBV5-1,CASSSQGGETQYF,TGCGCCAGCAGCTCACAGGGGGGGGAGACCCAGTACTTC
TRBJ2-3,NA,TRBD1,TRBV30,CAWSPGTGADTQYF,TGTGCCTGGAGCCCCGGGACAGGGGCAGATACGCAGTATTTT
TRBJ2-2,NA,TRBD2,TRBV27,CASSWGGLNTGELFF,TGTGCCAGCAGTTGGGGGGGACTCAACACCGGGGAGCTGTTTTTT
TRBJ1-4,once,NA,TRBV21-1,CASSKGRTGMCEKLFF,TGTGCCAGCAGCAAAGGTCGGACAGGGATGTGCGAAAAACTGTTTTTT
TRBJ1-5,few,TRBD1,TRBV2,CASLPGQGIYSNQPQHF,TGTGCCAGCTTACCGGGACAGGGGATTTATAGCAATCAGCCCCAGCATTTT
TRBJ2-7,NA,NA,TRBV5-1,CASSQIDRSSYEQYF,TGCGCCAGCAGCCAAATCGACCGGAGCTCCTACGAGCAGTACTTC
TRBJ2-7,NA,TRBD2,TRBV6-1,CASSEEAGADGEQYF,TGTGCCAGCAGTGAAGAGGCGGGAGCCGACGGCGAGCAGTACTTC
TRBJ2-3,few,TRBD2,TRBV9,CASRKAGVSTDTQYF,TGTGCCAGCAGAAAAGCGGGAGTGAGCACAGATACGCAGTATTTT
TRBJ2-2,NA,NA,TRBV21-1,CASSPRPTDEHRGAVF,TGTGCCTCCTCCCCCCGGCCTACCGACGAACACCGGGGAGCTGTTTTT
TRBJ2-2,few,NA,TRBV6-4,CASSDLASGELFF,TGTGCCAGCAGTGACCTAGCTTCCGGGGAGCTGTTTTTT
TRBJ1-2,NA,NA,TRBV7-8,CASSPRVRVPNYGYTF,TGTGCCAGCAGCCCACGGGTGAGGGTACCTAACTATGGCTACACCTTC